This TCR beta chain comes out of a study of early T cells in non-severe SARS-CoV-2 infection. Whole-study context: Whole-blood bulk RNA, unsorted, was sequenced, and chains were unpaired. Study conclusions and caveats: There was a bias toward anti-spike CD8 responses in VDJdb matching, which missed private and CD4 specificities.

This clonotype was seen at least ten times. Its antigen is as yet unknown. As part of library construction, unique molecular identifiers were attached to individual cDNA molecules. TCRdb fed the 5' RACE reads into MiXCR, producing one record per CDR3 protein. The sample includes about 50,000 distinct CDR3 sequences, around 8% of them seen just once. Germline assignment: CDR1 MNHNY and CDR2 SVGAGI (reference sequence). V lost 8 bases, J lost 1 base, and 5 bases stayed unmatched. The CDR3 totals 14 residues. The chain employs TRBV6-6 and TRBJ2-3; TRBD2 agrees at 8 bases. The receptor was isolated from an adult who was a healthcare worker with PCR-confirmed SARS-CoV-2 infection or an uninfected control (not recorded which). The sequencing sample was made of whole blood. CDR3 nucleotides: TGTGCCAGCGAACGGGAGGGGGGCACAGATACGCAGTATTTT. Amino acids: CASEREGGTDTQYF.